This TCR beta chain is from a study of Ad26.COV2.S vaccination and SARS-CoV-2 variants. Treatment noted: around 19 received Ad26.COV2.S at low or high dose, single or two shots; about 5 received placebo; per-sample allocation not given. Repertoires come from day 63 after the first vaccine or placebo injection. Recruitment in Boston yielded a donor of adult age, 18-55 years. Produced via immunoSEQ multiplex PCR; TCRdb's table is partial and in-frame only. This table has about 390,000 clones, around 85% appearing once. Study-level points and caveats: Using TCR breadth and depth analyses may have led to underestimated total T cell responses.

Germline V CDR1 and CDR2: SGHVS, FNYEAQ. Trimming stripped 8 bases from V and 3 bases from J, with 17 bases between. The CDR3 is 15 amino acids. As concerns this clone: The antigen is not known.

The TCR was taken from a person aged 18 to 59 who received the Ad26.COV2.S COVID-19 vaccine or a placebo. The chain employs TRBV7-6 and TRBJ1-3; D gene ambiguous. The sequences come from peripheral blood, collected in a trial of Ad26.COV2.S vaccine versus placebo. CDR3 in amino acids: CASARLAKSGNTIYF. Here the CDR3 DNA reads TGTGCCAGCGCCCGCCTGGCAAAAAGTGGAAACACCATATATTTT. The entire variable domain, with the rest obtained from reference TRBV7-6 and TRBJ1-3, is as follows: GAGVSQSPRYKVTKRGQDVALRCDPISGHVSLYWYRQALGQGPEFLTYFNYEAQQDKSGLPNDRFSAERPEGSISTLTIQRTEQRDSAMYRCASARLAKSGNTIYFGEGSWLTVV.